The 23 T cell receptor beta chains listed next were all sequenced from one sample in a study of regulatory T cells in long-lasting Graves disease. CDR3 regions were amplified by Arm-PCR using iRepertoire HTBI primers to build TCR beta libraries. Via MiXCR, TCRdb re-called the multiplex PCR reads, giving one row per CDR3 protein. The sample carries about 430,000 distinct CDR3 sequences, approximately 22% recorded once. Time point specified: persistent/refractory GD, antithyroid drugs over 5 years with positive TRAb. PBMC RNA served as the TCR library source. This specimen was peripheral blood mononuclear cells (PBMCs), taken when the disease was refractory, from a patient treated with antithyroid drugs. These TCRs come from a female donor with Graves disease.

In this sample, this clonotype turned up a few times. The chain carries TRBV5-1 and TRBJ2-5; unclear D gene. The germline V and J ends were trimmed by 3 bases and 3 bases, with 9 bases remaining between them. The germline V gene encodes CDR1 SGHRS and CDR2 YFSETQ. The CDR3 consists of 13 residues. The DNA for the CDR3 is TGCGCCAGCAGCTGGCGGATAGAAGAGACCCAGTACTTC. This codes for CASSWRIEETQYF.

This clonotype was found many times. The V call is TRBV11-2, the J call TRBJ2-5; either TRBD1 or TRBD2 may fit D (6 bases each). Germline V gene sequence: CDR1 SGHAT, CDR2 FQNNGV. The CDR3 consists of 12 residues. Trimming took 8 bases from V and 3 from J, leaving 10 bases between them. The CDR3 sequence is CASGGTKETQYF. The DNA of the CDR3 is TGTGCCAGCGGCGGGACAAAAGAGACCCAGTACTTC.

This clonotype was detected ten times or more. The chain recombines TRBV20-1 with TRBJ2-7; D might be TRBD2 (5 bases). CDR3 size: 13 residues. CDR1 DFQATT and CDR2 SNEGSKA come from the germline V gene (reference sequence). V lost 0 bases and J 2 bases, leaving 8 bases between the germline ends. DNA for the CDR3: TGCAGTGCTAGAGATACGGGGACCTACGAGCAGTACTTC. Amino acid sequence: CSARDTGTYEQYF.

This clonotype was recorded at least ten times. V and J are TRBV28 and TRBJ1-1; D not certain. CDR1 and CDR2 from the germline V gene are MDHEN and SYDVKM. This CDR3 has 13 residues. V was trimmed by 2 bases and J by 10 bases, leaving 14 bases between them. The CDR3 bases are TGTGCCAGCAGTTTACCTGGGAAGGGTCGAGCTTTCTTT. This codes for CASSLPGKGRAFF.

This clonotype was recorded at least ten times. The chain recombines TRBV20-1 with TRBJ1-5; D remains ambiguous. Germline lookup yields CDR1 DFQATT and CDR2 SNEGSKA (reference sequence). The CDR3 runs to 15 residues. V gave up 3 bases and J gave up 0 bases, with 12 bases separating them. CDR3 residues: CSARESSSSNQPQHF. DNA of the CDR3: TGCAGTGCTAGGGAGAGCAGTAGTAGCAATCAGCCCCAGCATTTT.

The table lists this clonotype with many counts. V and J are TRBV11-2 and TRBJ1-6; D unresolved. This CDR3 comprises 13 residues. Germline values: CDR1 SGHAT, CDR2 FQNNGV. Trimming cost V 2 bases and J 8 bases, with 7 bases left between them. CDR3 coding DNA: TGTGCCAGCAGCTTAATCTCGGATTCACCCCTCCACTTT. Translation gives CASSLISDSPLHF.

This clonotype was seen just once. The J gene is TRBJ1-3, the V gene TRBV12-3 or TRBV12-4; 7 bases fit TRBD1. Germline trimming cut 5 bases from V and 0 bases from J; bases unmatched to any gene: 7. This CDR3 is 16 amino acids long. This chain's CDR3 is CASSEDRSLSGNTIYF. The CDR3 nucleotides are TGTGCCAGCAGTGAGGACAGGAGTCTCTCTGGAAACACCATATATTTT.

This clonotype was seen only a few times. V is TRBV20-1 and J is TRBJ2-5, with TRBD2 identical over 10 bases. CDR3 length equals 14 residues. With V trimmed by 6 bases and J by 4 bases, 8 bases remained unmatched. Per the germline V gene, CDR1 is DFQATT and CDR2 is SNEGSKA (reference sequence). The DNA for the CDR3 is TGCAGTGCCGACGGAAGGACTAGCGGAGAGACCCAGTACTTC. It yields the protein CSADGRTSGETQYF.

This clonotype was observed many times. V usage is TRBV20-1 and J usage is TRBJ2-5; TRBD2 matches 8 bases. Germline CDR1 is DFQATT and CDR2 is SNEGSKA (reference sequence). Trimming cost V 0 bases and J 5 bases; bases outside gene matches: 8. This CDR3 spans 15 amino acids. CDR3 DNA: TGCAGTGCTAGAGATTCAGCGGGAGTATGGGAGACCCAGTACTTC. It is translated as CSARDSAGVWETQYF.

In the case of this clonotype: A read error may be the cause here, since a much bigger clone is one base away. The rearrangement links TRBV30 to TRBJ2-7, with TRBD2 as a possible D gene (6 bases). Trimming stripped 0 bases from V and 2 bases from J, with 14 bases between. This CDR3 is 15 amino acids long. Germline V gene lookup returns CDR1 GTSNPN and CDR2 SVGIG (reference sequence). The CDR3, as DNA: TGTGCCTGGAGTGTTTGGGAGGCGGATGCCTACGAGCAGTACTTC. Translated: CAWSVWEADAYEQYF.

The chain recombines TRBV5-1 with TRBJ2-7, with 8 bases that match TRBD2. V was pared by 6 bases and J by 5 bases, with 10 bases of the junction left unmatched. The CDR3 has 14 residues. Germline CDR1 and CDR2: SGHRS and YFSETQ. As DNA, the CDR3 is TGCGCCAGCACCTCGGGACTAGTGGGGGACGAGCAGTACTTC. It codes for CASTSGLVGDEQYF.

In this sample, this clonotype turned up many times. The chain recombines TRBV29-1 with TRBJ2-7, with D perhaps TRBD2 (6 bases). V gave up 7 bases and J gave up 3 bases, with 13 bases separating them. In germline, CDR1 is SQVTM, CDR2 ANQGSEA. The CDR3 has 12 amino acids. In nucleotides, the CDR3 is TGCAGCGCGAGCGGGCAGGGCTACGAGCAGTACTTC. Translation: CSASGQGYEQYF.

The J gene is TRBJ1-4, the V gene TRBV27, with D perhaps matching TRBD1 (5 bases). V lost 0 bases, J lost 4 bases, and 9 bases lay in between. The CDR3 has 15 amino acids. Germline CDR1 reads MNHEY; CDR2 reads SMNVEV (reference sequence). CDR3 loop: CASSLSTGLNEKLFF. The CDR3 DNA follows: TGTGCCAGCAGTTTATCCACAGGACTTAATGAAAAACTGTTTTTT.

This clonotype was seen repeatedly, ten times or more. The rearrangement uses TRBV28 and TRBJ1-5; no firm D call. Germline V CDR1 and CDR2: MDHEN, SYDVKM. The CDR3 runs 13 residues. V was cut by 3 bases and J by 2 bases, with 5 bases left in between. The CDR3 DNA reads as TGTGCCAGCAGTTTCCCTGGCAATCAGCCCCAGCATTTT. It is translated as CASSFPGNQPQHF. Together with reference TRBV28 and TRBJ1-5, the CDR3 gives the full variable domain: DVKVTQSSRYLVKRTGEKVFLECVQDMDHENMFWYRQDPGLGLRLIYFSYDVKMKEKGDIPEGYSVSREKKERFSLILESASTNQTSMYLCASSFPGNQPQHFGDGTRLSIL.

The V gene is TRBV6-2 or TRBV6-3, the J gene TRBJ1-6; TRBD1 matches 9 bases. Germline-derived CDR1 and CDR2 are MNHEY and SVGEGT. CDR3 length: 12 residues. CDR3 DNA sequence: TGTGCTACCGGGACAGGGTATTCACCCCTCCACTTT. It is translated as CATGTGYSPLHF.

The J gene is TRBJ1-3, the V gene TRBV11-2; a weak D match, TRBD1 (6 bases). From germline, CDR1 is SGHAT and CDR2 FQNNGV. The germline V and J ends were trimmed by 5 bases and 2 bases, with 10 bases remaining between them. The CDR3 consists of 14 residues. The CDR3 here is CASSRSGAGNTIYF. The DNA for the CDR3 is TGTGCCAGCAGCCGCTCAGGGGCTGGAAACACCATATATTTT.

This chain links TRBV13 with TRBJ1-5; TRBD1 matches at 8 bases. The J segment lost 4 bases and the V segment lost 5 bases, leaving 7 bases of the junction unmatched. Looked up from germline, CDR1 is PRHDT and CDR2 is FYEKMQ (reference sequence). CDR3 length: 15 amino acids. For the CDR3, the DNA is TGTGCCAGCAGCCGCGGACAGGGCCTAAATCAGCCCCAGCATTTT. Translating it yields CASSRGQGLNQPQHF.

There are many counts of this clonotype. This sequence joins TRBV28 and TRBJ1-2; 8 nucleotides line up with TRBD1. There are 14 residues in the CDR3. Unmatched junction bases numbered 5, after V lost 1 base and J lost 7 bases. In germline, CDR1 is MDHEN, CDR2 SYDVKM. In DNA form, the CDR3 reads TGTGCCAGCAGTTTATCCCACGACAGGGGTGGCTACACCTTC. Encoded protein: CASSLSHDRGGYTF.

Concerning this clonotype itself: One base away lies a much larger clone, so this may be a sequencing read error. The conserved closing phenylalanine or tryptophan is absent in this CDR3, likely reflecting a read error. This chain connects TRBV28 to TRBJ1-5; D unclear. CDR3 length equals 18 residues. Germline V gene lookup returns CDR1 MDHEN and CDR2 SYDVKM. Trimming stripped 5 bases from V and 2 bases from J, with 22 bases between. CDR3 loop: CASSLGRIQRPGNQPQHL. In nucleotides, the CDR3 is TGTGCCAGCAGTCTAGGTCGGATACAGCGCCCGGGCAATCAGCCCCAGCATCTT.

This clonotype has a count of ten or more. The chain uses TRBV28 and TRBJ1-6; 8 bases line up with TRBD1. This CDR3 has 17 residues. The germline V gene encodes CDR1 MDHEN and CDR2 SYDVKM. V was pared by 3 bases and J by 7 bases, with 11 bases of the junction left unmatched. The CDR3 loop reads CASSLPRTGTVNSPLHF. CDR3 sequence (DNA): TGTGCCAGCAGTTTGCCTCGGACAGGGACGGTGAATTCACCCCTCCACTTT.

J is TRBJ1-1 and V is TRBV29-1, with D uncertain. This CDR3 has 13 amino acids. Trimming stripped 7 bases from V and 0 bases from J, with 12 bases between. CDR1 and CDR2 from the germline V gene are SQVTM and ANQGSEA. The CDR3 region is CSAARDMNTEAFF. Here the CDR3 DNA reads TGCAGCGCGGCCCGGGATATGAACACTGAAGCTTTCTTT.

This clonotype appeared many times. This chain connects TRBV2 to TRBJ1-5, with D unclear. Trimming stripped 3 bases from V and 3 bases from J, with 12 bases between. This CDR3 has 15 residues. CDR1 SNHLY and CDR2 FYNNEI come from the germline V gene. For the CDR3, the DNA is TGTGCCAGCAGTGATAAGGTGGTCTCCAATCAGCCCCAGCATTTT. Residues: CASSDKVVSNQPQHF. The full variable domain, its missing parts supplied by reference TRBV2 and TRBJ1-5, is EPEVTQTPSHQVTQMGQEVILRCVPISNHLYFYWYRQILGQKVEFLVSFYNNEISEKSEIFDDQFSVERPDGSNFTLKIRSTKLEDSAMYFCASSDKVVSNQPQHFGDGTRLSIL.

The V and J genes are TRBV10-2 and TRBJ2-2, with 8 positions matching TRBD2. The ends lost 6 bases at V and 5 bases at J; junction bases unmatched: 8. CDR1 is WSHSY, CDR2 SAAADI, per germline. The CDR3 contains 15 residues. The CDR3 nucleotides read TGCGCCAGCAGAACCGGGACTAGTACTACCGGGGAGCTGTTTTTT. This encodes CASRTGTSTTGELFF.